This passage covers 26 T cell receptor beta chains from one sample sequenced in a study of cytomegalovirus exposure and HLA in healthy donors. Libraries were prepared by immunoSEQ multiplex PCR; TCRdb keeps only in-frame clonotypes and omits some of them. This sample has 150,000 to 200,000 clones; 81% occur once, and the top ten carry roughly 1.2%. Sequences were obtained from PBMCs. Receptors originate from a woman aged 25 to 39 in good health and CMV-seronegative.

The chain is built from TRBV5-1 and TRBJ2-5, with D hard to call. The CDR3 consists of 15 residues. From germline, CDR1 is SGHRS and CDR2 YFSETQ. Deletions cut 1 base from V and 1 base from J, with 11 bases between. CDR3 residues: CASSLLTGSQETQYF. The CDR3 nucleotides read TGCGCCAGCAGCTTGCTTACCGGGTCCCAAGAGACCCAGTACTTC.

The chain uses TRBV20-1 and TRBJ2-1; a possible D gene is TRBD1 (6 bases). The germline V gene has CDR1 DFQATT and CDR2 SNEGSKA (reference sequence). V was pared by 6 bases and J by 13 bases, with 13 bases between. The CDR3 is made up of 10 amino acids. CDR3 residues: CSAPQGRQFF. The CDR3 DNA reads TGCAGTGCGCCACAGGGTCGCCAGTTCTTC.

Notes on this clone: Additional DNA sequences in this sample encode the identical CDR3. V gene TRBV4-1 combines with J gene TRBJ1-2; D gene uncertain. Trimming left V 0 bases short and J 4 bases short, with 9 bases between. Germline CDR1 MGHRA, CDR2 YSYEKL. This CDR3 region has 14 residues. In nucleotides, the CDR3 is TGCGCCAGCAGCCAAGATAGTGCTGGCTATGGCTACACCTTC. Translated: CASSQDSAGYGYTF.

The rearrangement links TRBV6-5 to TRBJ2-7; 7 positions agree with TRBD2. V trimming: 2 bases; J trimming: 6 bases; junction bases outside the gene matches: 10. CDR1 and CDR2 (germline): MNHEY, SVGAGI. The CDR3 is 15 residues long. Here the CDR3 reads CASSYPAGRGSEQYF. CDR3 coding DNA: TGTGCCAGCAGTTACCCTGCTGGGCGGGGGAGCGAGCAGTACTTC.

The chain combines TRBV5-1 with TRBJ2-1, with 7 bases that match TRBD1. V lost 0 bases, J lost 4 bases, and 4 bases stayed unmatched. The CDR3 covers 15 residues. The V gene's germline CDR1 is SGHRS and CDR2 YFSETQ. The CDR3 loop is CASSLARGRYNEQFF. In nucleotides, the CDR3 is TGCGCCAGCAGCTTGGCAAGGGGGCGATACAATGAGCAGTTCTTC.

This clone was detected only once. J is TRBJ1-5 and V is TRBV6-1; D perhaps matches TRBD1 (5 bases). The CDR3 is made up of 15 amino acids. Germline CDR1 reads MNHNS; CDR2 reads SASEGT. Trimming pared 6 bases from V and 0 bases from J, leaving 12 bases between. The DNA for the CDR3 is TGTGCCAGCAGACAGGTTCTCTATAGCAATCAGCCCCAGCATTTT. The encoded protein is CASRQVLYSNQPQHF.

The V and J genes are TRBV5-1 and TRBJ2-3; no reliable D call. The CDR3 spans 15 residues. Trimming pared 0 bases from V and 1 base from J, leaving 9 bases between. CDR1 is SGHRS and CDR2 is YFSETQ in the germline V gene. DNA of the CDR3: TGCGCCAGCAGCTTGGCCGAGGCAGGCACAGATACGCAGTATTTT. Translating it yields CASSLAEAGTDTQYF.

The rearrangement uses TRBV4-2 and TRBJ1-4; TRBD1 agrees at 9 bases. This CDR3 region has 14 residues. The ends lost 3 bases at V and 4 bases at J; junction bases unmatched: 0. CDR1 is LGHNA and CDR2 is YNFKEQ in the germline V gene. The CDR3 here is CASSQGQGNEKLFF. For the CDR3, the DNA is TGTGCCAGCAGCCAGGGACAGGGTAATGAAAAACTGTTTTTT.

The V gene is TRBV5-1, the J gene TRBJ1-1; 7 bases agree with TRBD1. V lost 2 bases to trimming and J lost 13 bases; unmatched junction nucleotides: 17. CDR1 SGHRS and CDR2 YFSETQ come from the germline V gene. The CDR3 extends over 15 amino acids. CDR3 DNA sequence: TGCGCCAGCAGCTTATACGACAGGGACGTGCCTGGAGGTTTCTTT. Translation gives CASSLYDRDVPGGFF.

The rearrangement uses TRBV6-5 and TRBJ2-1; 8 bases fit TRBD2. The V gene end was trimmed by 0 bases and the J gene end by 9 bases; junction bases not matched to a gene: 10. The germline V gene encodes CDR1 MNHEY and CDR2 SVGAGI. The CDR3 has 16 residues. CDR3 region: CASSYSGTGGGSEQFF. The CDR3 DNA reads TGTGCCAGCAGTTACTCAGGGACGGGCGGGGGGAGTGAGCAGTTCTTC.

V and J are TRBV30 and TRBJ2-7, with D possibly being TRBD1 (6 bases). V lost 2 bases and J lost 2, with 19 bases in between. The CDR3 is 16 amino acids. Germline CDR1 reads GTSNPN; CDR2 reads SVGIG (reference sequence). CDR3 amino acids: CAWSKGTRGETYEQYF. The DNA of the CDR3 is TGTGCCTGGAGTAAGGGTACCAGGGGCGAGACCTACGAGCAGTACTTC.

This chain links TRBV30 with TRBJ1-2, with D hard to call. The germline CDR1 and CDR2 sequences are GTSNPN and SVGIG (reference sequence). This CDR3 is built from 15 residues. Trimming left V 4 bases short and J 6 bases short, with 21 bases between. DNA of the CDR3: TGTGCCTGGATCCGCCTTCTTTACAGTCCTGATGGCTACACCTTC. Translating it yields CAWIRLLYSPDGYTF.

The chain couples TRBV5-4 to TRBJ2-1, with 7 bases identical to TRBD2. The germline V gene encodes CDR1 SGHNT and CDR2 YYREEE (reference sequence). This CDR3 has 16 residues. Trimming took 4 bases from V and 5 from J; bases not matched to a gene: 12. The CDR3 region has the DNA TGTGCCAGCAGCGGGGGGACCGGGAGGACCAACAATGAGCAGTTCTTC. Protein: CASSGGTGRTNNEQFF.

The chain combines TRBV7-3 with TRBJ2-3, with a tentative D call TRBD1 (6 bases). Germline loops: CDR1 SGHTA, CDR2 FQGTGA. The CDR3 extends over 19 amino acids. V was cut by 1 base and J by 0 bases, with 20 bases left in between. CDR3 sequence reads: CASSLNREGRSYSTDTQYF. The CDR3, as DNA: TGTGCCAGCAGCTTAAACAGGGAAGGTCGGAGTTATAGCACAGATACGCAGTATTTT.

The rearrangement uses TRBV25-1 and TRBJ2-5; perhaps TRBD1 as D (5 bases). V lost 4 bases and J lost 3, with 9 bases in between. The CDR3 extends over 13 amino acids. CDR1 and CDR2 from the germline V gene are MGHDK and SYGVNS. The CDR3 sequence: CASSVQGEETQYF. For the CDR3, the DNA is TGTGCCAGCAGTGTTCAAGGGGAAGAGACCCAGTACTTC.

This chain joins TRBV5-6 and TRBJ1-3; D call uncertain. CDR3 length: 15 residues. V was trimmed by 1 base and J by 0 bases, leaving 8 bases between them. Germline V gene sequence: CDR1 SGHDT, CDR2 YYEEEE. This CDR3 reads CASSLSQRSGNTIYF. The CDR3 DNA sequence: TGTGCCAGCAGCTTGAGTCAGCGCTCTGGAAACACCATATATTTT.

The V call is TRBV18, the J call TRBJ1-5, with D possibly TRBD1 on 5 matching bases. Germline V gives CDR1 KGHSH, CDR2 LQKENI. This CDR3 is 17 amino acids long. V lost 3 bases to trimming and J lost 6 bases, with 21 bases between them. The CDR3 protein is CASSPTSSGISGQPQHF. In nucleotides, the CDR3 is TGTGCCAGCTCACCGACTTCCTCAGGGATCTCTGGTCAGCCCCAGCATTTT.

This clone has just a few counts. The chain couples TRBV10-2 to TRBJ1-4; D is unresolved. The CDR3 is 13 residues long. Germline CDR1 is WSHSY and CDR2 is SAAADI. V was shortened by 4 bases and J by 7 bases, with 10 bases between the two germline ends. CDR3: CASSVQRGEKLFF. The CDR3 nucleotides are TGCGCCAGCAGTGTACAGCGGGGTGAAAAACTGTTTTTT.

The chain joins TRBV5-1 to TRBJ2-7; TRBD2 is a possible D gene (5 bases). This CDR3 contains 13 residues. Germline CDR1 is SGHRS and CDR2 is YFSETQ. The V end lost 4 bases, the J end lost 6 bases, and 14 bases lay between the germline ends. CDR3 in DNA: TGCGCCAGCAGCCTGGACGGGGTTGGCGAGCAGTACTTC. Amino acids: CASSLDGVGEQYF.

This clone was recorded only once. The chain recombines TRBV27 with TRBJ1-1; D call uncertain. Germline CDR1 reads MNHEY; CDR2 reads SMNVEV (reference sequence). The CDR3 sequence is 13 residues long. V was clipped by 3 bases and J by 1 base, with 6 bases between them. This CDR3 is CASSFSGNTEAFF. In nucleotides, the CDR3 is TGTGCCAGCAGTTTTTCGGGGAACACTGAAGCTTTCTTT.

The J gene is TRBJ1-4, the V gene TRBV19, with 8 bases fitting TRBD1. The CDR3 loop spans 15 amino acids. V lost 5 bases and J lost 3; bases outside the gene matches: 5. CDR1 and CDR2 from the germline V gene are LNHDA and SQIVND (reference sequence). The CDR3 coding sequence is TGTGCCAGTAGTGCTGCCAGGGGGCCTAATGAAAAACTGTTTTTT. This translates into CASSAARGPNEKLFF.

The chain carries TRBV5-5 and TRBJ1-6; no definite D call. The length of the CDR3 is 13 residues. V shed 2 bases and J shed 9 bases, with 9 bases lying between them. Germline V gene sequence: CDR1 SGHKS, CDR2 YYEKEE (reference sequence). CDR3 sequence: CASSLETASPLHF. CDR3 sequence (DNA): TGTGCCAGCAGCTTAGAAACAGCTTCACCCCTCCACTTT.

The CDR3 DNA sequence: TGTGCCAGCAGCTTAGAACAGGGGTTAAGGTACGAGCAGTACTTC. Translating it yields CASSLEQGLRYEQYF. This chain uses TRBV7-6 with TRBJ2-7; 7 bases agree with TRBD1. This CDR3 spans 15 amino acids. The germline gives CDR1 SGHVS, CDR2 FNYEAQ. The V and J ends lost 1 base and 4 bases, in that order; junction bases with no gene match: 7.

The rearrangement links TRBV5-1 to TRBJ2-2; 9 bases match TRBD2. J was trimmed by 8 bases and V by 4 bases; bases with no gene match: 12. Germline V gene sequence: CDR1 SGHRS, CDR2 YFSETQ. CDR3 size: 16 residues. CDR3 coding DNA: TGCGCCAGCAGCCGGCTAGCGGGACCCGATCGGGGGGAGCTGTTTTTT. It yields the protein CASSRLAGPDRGELFF.

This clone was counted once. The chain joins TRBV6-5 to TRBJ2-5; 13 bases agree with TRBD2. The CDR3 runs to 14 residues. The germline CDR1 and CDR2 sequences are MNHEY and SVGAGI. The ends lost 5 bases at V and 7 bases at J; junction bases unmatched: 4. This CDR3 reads CASSRTSGSGTQYF. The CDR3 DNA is TGTGCCAGCAGTCGGACTAGCGGGAGTGGGACCCAGTACTTC.

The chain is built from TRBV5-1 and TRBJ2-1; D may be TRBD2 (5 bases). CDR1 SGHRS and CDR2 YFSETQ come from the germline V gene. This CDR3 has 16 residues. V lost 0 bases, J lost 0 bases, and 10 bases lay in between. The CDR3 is CASSLERRYSYNEQFF. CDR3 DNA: TGCGCCAGCAGCTTGGAGCGGCGGTACTCCTACAATGAGCAGTTCTTC.